Each of the 9 T cell receptor beta chains below was sequenced from the same sample in a study of blood T cell repertoires in COVID-19. Profiling relied on immunoSEQ multiplex PCR, and the TCRdb table lists in-frame clones only, not all of them. The sample contains more than 400,000 clones, roughly 87% of which appear only once. Material for sequencing was PBMCs or T cells enriched from blood (not recorded which). These TCRs come from a woman under 30 who had recovered from COVID-19.

The CDR3 sequence: CASSLKRPLDTGELFF. For the CDR3, the DNA is TGTGCCAGCAGCTTAAAGCGACCTTTGGACACCGGGGAGCTGTTTTTT. The V and J genes are TRBV7-3 and TRBJ2-2; D remains unclear. This CDR3 spans 16 amino acids. Germline lookup yields CDR1 SGHTA and CDR2 FQGTGA. V gave up 1 base and J gave up 3 bases, with 12 bases separating them.

This rearrangement joins TRBV11-3 to TRBJ1-2, with 11 bases aligning to TRBD1. Trimming took 2 bases from V and 4 from J; bases not matched to a gene: 12. Germline assignment: CDR1 SGHNT and CDR2 YENEEA. CDR3 length equals 18 residues. CDR3 amino acids: CASSLNRDRGRRGYGYTF. Here the CDR3 DNA reads TGTGCCAGCAGCTTAAACCGGGACAGGGGGAGACGCGGCTATGGCTACACCTTC.

J is TRBJ2-1 and V is TRBV7-2, with a tentative D call TRBD1 (6 bases). V lost 0 bases to trimming and J lost 6 bases, with 21 bases between them. The CDR3 runs to 18 residues. The germline gives CDR1 SGHTA, CDR2 FQGNSA. The CDR3 loop is CASSLAGLGAPTSNEQFF. CDR3 DNA sequence: TGTGCCAGCAGCTTAGCGGGGTTGGGGGCTCCAACTTCCAATGAGCAGTTCTTC.

Worth noting for this clone: Additional DNA sequences in this sample encode the identical CDR3. The chain uses TRBV2 and TRBJ1-5; a weak D match, TRBD1 (6 bases). Germline CDR1 and CDR2: SNHLY and FYNNEI. CDR3 length equals 13 residues. V gave up 6 bases and J gave up 4 bases, with 10 bases separating them. This CDR3 is CASRVTGNQPQHF. In DNA form, the CDR3 reads TGTGCCAGCAGGGTTACAGGGAATCAGCCCCAGCATTTT.

V usage is TRBV10-2 and J usage is TRBJ2-1; possibly TRBD2 for D (6 bases). V was cut by 0 bases and J by 7 bases, with 13 bases left in between. Germline assignment: CDR1 WSHSY and CDR2 SAAADI. This CDR3 spans 15 amino acids. The CDR3 region is CASSESEGGGNEQFF. CDR3 DNA: TGCGCCAGCAGTGAGTCGGAAGGCGGAGGGAATGAGCAGTTCTTC.

The chain combines TRBV5-1 with TRBJ1-4; TRBD1 agrees at 7 bases. V lost 3 bases and J lost 5; bases outside the gene matches: 4. The CDR3 contains 14 residues. CDR1 is SGHRS, CDR2 YFSETQ, per germline. CDR3: CASSSTGVNEKLFF. The CDR3 coding sequence is TGCGCCAGCAGCTCCACAGGGGTCAATGAAAAACTGTTTTTT.

This clone has more than one count but fewer than ten. The chain couples TRBV19 to TRBJ1-6, with D possibly being TRBD1 (6 bases). V shed 5 bases and J shed 7 bases, with 9 bases lying between them. CDR1 LNHDA and CDR2 SQIVND come from the germline V gene (reference sequence). The CDR3 extends over 13 amino acids. Here the CDR3 DNA reads TGTGCCAGTAGTCCTACAGGGAATTCACCCCTCCACTTT. Translating it yields CASSPTGNSPLHF.

The V gene is TRBV6-5, the J gene TRBJ1-2; D is perhaps TRBD1 (6 bases). The CDR3 is 15 amino acids. CDR1 is MNHEY, CDR2 SVGAGI, per germline. The ends were cut back, 6 bases at V and 8 bases at J, with 22 bases in the middle. The CDR3 region is CASRSPGTGGHGYTF. The CDR3 DNA reads as TGTGCCAGCAGGAGTCCCGGGACGGGGGGCCACGGCTACACCTTC.

This clone was detected once. The V gene is TRBV30, the J gene TRBJ1-1; possible D gene TRBD1, 6 bases. The CDR3 runs to 14 residues. Germline V CDR1 and CDR2: GTSNPN, SVGIG (reference sequence). V lost 0 bases to trimming and J lost 0 bases, with 8 bases between them. The CDR3 DNA follows: TGTGCCTGGAGTGTAAGGGGGATGAACACTGAAGCTTTCTTT. Residues: CAWSVRGMNTEAFF.